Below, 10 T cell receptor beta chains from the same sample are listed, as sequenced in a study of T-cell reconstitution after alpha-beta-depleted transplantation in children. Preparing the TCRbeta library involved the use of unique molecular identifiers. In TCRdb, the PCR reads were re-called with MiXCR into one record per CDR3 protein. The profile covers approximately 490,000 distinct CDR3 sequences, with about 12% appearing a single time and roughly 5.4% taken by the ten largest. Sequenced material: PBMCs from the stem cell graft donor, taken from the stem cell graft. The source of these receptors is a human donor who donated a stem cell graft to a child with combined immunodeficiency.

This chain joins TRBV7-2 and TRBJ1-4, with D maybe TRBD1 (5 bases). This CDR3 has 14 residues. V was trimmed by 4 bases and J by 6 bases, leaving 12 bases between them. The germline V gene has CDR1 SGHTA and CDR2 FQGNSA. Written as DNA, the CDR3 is TGTGCCAGCAGCTCCCGGGGGGAGGATGAAAAACTGTTTTTT. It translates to CASSSRGEDEKLFF.

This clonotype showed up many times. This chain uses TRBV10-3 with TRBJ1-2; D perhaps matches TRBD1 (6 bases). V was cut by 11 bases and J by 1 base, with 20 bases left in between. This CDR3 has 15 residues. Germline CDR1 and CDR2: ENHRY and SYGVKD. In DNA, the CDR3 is TGTGCCGTACAGGGCCACCAACGGAATAACTATGGCTACACCTTC. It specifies CAVQGHQRNNYGYTF.

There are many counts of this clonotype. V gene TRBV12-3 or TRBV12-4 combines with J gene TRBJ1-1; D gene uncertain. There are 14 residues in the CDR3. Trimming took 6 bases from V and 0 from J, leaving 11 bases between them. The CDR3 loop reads CASRIGPVNTEAFF. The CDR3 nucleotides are TGTGCCAGCAGAATCGGACCGGTGAACACTGAAGCTTTCTTT.

CDR3 residues: CASSSPVEVEQFF. For the CDR3, the DNA is TGTGCCAGCAGCTCTCCGGTTGAGGTGGAGCAGTTCTTC. The V and J genes are TRBV5-6 and TRBJ2-1; D gene uncertain. With 3 bases removed from V and 10 bases from J, the gap between germline ends came to 14 bases. CDR3 length equals 13 residues. Germline loops: CDR1 SGHDT, CDR2 YYEEEE. Full variable domain (remainder filled in from reference TRBV5-6 and TRBJ2-1): DAGVTQSPTHLIKTRGQQVTLRCSPKSGHDTVSWYQQALGQGPQFIFQYYEEEERQRGNFPDRFSGHQFPNYSSELNVNALLLGDSALYLCASSSPVEVEQFFGPGTRLTVL.

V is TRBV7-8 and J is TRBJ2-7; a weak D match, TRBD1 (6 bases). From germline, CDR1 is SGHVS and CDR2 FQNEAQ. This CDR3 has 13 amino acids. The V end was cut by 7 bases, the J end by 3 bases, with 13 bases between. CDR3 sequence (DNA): TGTGCCAGCAACCCGGGACATTTCTACGAGCAGTACTTC. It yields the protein CASNPGHFYEQYF. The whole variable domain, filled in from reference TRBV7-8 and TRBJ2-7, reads GAGVSQSPRYKVAKRGQDVALRCDPISGHVSLFWYQQALGQGPEFLTYFQNEAQLDKSGLPSDRFFAERPEGSVSTLKIQRTQQEDSAVYLCASNPGHFYEQYFGPGTRLTVT.

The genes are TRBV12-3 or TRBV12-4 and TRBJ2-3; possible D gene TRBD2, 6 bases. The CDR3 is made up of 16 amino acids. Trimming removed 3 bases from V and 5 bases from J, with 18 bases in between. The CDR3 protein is CASSFSGGKDGDTQYF. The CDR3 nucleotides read TGTGCCAGCAGTTTCAGTGGCGGGAAAGATGGAGATACGCAGTATTTT.

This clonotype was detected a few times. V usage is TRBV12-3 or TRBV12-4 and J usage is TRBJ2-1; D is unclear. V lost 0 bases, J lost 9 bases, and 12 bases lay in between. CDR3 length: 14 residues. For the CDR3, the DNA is TGTGCCAGCAGTTTAGCGCACCGTCTGGGTGAGCAGTTCTTC. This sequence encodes CASSLAHRLGEQFF.

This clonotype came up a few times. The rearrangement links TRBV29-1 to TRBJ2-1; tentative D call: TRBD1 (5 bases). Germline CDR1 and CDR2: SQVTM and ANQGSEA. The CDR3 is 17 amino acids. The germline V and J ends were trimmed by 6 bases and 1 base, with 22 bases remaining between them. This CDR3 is CSVPQKIWGPSYNEQFF. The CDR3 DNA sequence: TGCAGCGTCCCACAGAAAATTTGGGGCCCTTCCTACAATGAGCAGTTCTTC.

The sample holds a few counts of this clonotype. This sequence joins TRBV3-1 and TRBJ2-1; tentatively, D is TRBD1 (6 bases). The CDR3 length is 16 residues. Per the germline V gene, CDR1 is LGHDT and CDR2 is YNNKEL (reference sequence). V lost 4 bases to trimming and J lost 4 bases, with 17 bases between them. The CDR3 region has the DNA TGTGCCAGCAGCCCCCCTTGGGGGCAAGGATACAATGAGCAGTTCTTC. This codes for CASSPPWGQGYNEQFF.

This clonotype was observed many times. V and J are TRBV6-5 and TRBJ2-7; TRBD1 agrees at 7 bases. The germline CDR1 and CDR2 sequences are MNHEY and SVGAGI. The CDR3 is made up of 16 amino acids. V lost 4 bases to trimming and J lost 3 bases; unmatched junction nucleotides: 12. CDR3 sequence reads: CASSSRTGRGSYEQYF. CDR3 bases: TGTGCCAGCAGTTCTCGGACAGGCCGCGGTAGCTACGAGCAGTACTTC.